The sample holds a few counts of the clone carrying this TCR beta chain. No antigen is known for it. These data belong to a study of T cell repertoires in cytomegalovirus infection. Study-wide findings and caveats: Clonotype analysis showed dominance of the ex vivo response by HLA-C-restricted CMV-specific TCR beta clonotypes. There were carriers of CMV plus the relevant HLA, and cumulative public TCR beta family frequency identified them.

V gave up 4 bases and J gave up 3 bases; unmatched junction bases: 8. The CDR3 totals 15 residues. In germline, CDR1 is SGHNT, CDR2 YYREEE (reference sequence). Each CDR3 protein is one row after TCRdb ran MiXCR on the reads. The sample lists more than 150,000 distinct CDR3 sequences, about 20% occurring once. This receptor was obtained from a human donor in good health (CMV status not recorded). Some clones in this sample may be carry-over from other donors' samples. Material: PBMCs. The rearrangement joins TRBV5-4 to TRBJ2-3; 7 positions agree with TRBD2. The DNA of the CDR3 is TGTGCCAGCAGCCCTACGGCGGGAGTGACAGATACGCAGTATTTT. Its protein is CASSPTAGVTDTQYF.